Below, 11 T cell receptor beta chains from the same sample are listed, as sequenced in a study of blood T cell repertoires in COVID-19. Sequencing was performed with immunoSEQ multiplex PCR; in TCRdb, only in-frame clones are kept and a portion is missing. The sample yields about 150,000 clones, just under 85% seen once. Sequencing was performed on PBMCs or T cells enriched from blood (not recorded which). The source is a woman aged 40 to 55 who had recovered from COVID-19.

The V call is TRBV5-1, the J call TRBJ1-3, with 7 bases that match TRBD1. The germline V gene has CDR1 SGHRS and CDR2 YFSETQ. The CDR3 runs to 14 residues. V lost 4 bases and J lost 4; bases outside the gene matches: 5. CDR3 coding DNA: TGCGCCAGCAGCCCAGGGACAGTCGGAAACACCATATATTTT. It yields the protein CASSPGTVGNTIYF.

A note on this clone: The same CDR3 can be traced to other DNA sequences in this sample. The chain links TRBV12-3 or TRBV12-4 to TRBJ2-7; D unclear. V lost 3 bases and J lost 0, with 3 bases in between. The CDR3 consists of 12 residues. The CDR3 sequence is CASSFGSYEQYF. The CDR3 region has the DNA TGTGCCAGCAGTTTCGGCTCCTACGAGCAGTACTTC.

The V and J genes are TRBV4-1 and TRBJ1-4; D remains unclear. CDR3 length: 16 residues. Trimming cost V 0 bases and J 4 bases, with 12 bases left between them. CDR1 and CDR2 (germline): MGHRA, YSYEKL. For the CDR3, the DNA is TGCGCCAGCAGCCAAGATCCCGTGAGTTTTAATGAAAAACTGTTTTTT. Its translation: CASSQDPVSFNEKLFF.

This clone has a handful of counts. This chain uses TRBV7-6 with TRBJ2-2, with 7 bases identical to TRBD1. The CDR3 covers 16 residues. V lost 1 base to trimming and J lost 6 bases; unmatched junction nucleotides: 8. Germline CDR1 and CDR2: SGHVS and FNYEAQ. Here the CDR3 reads CASSLVARQGSGELFF. As DNA, the CDR3 is TGTGCCAGCAGCTTAGTAGCCCGACAGGGCTCCGGGGAGCTGTTTTTT. Full variable domain (outside the CDR3, taken from reference TRBV7-6 and TRBJ2-2): GAGVSQSPRYKVTKRGQDVALRCDPISGHVSLYWYRQALGQGPEFLTYFNYEAQQDKSGLPNDRFSAERPEGSISTLTIQRTEQRDSAMYRCASSLVARQGSGELFFGEGSRLTVL.

The gene calls are TRBV7-9 and TRBJ1-1; 8 positions match TRBD1. Germline CDR1 and CDR2: SEHNR and FQNEAQ (reference sequence). This CDR3 contains 15 residues. V shed 5 bases, J shed 7 bases, and the junction held 12 bases outside the gene matches. The CDR3 sequence is CASSQALGQGGEAFF. CDR3 nucleotide sequence: TGTGCCAGCAGCCAAGCCCTCGGACAGGGCGGTGAAGCTTTCTTT.

The V and J genes are TRBV4-1 and TRBJ1-5; 9 bases are a match to TRBD1. The germline V gene has CDR1 MGHRA and CDR2 YSYEKL. CDR3 length equals 14 residues. The junction had 7 bases not matched to a gene; V was cut back by 6 bases and J by 7 bases. CDR3 sequence: CASSIQGAGQPQHF. Here the CDR3 DNA reads TGCGCCAGCAGTATACAGGGGGCGGGGCAGCCCCAGCATTTT.

The CDR3 sequence is CASRGHWGSQETQYF. CDR3 bases: TGTGCCAGCAGGGGACACTGGGGGTCCCAAGAGACCCAGTACTTC. The chain combines TRBV27 with TRBJ2-5; tentative D call: TRBD1 (6 bases). The CDR3 runs 15 residues. From germline, CDR1 is MNHEY and CDR2 SMNVEV (reference sequence). The germline V and J ends were trimmed by 6 bases and 1 base, with 15 bases remaining between them.

J is TRBJ1-5 and V is TRBV2; D is perhaps TRBD1 (5 bases). CDR3 size: 12 residues. V lost 4 bases and J 7 bases, leaving 8 bases between the germline ends. Germline lookup yields CDR1 SNHLY and CDR2 FYNNEI. CDR3 nucleotides: TGTGCCAGCAGTGGAGACAGACAGCCCCAGCATTTT. As protein: CASSGDRQPQHF.

This chain uses TRBV7-3 with TRBJ1-2; a possible D gene is TRBD1 (5 bases). Germline V gene sequence: CDR1 SGHTA, CDR2 FQGTGA. The CDR3 loop spans 14 amino acids. Trimming left V 7 bases short and J 2 bases short, with 14 bases between. The DNA for the CDR3 is TGTGCCAGCACACTGACAGACCTAAACTATGGCTACACCTTC. Translated, it gives CASTLTDLNYGYTF.

The CDR3 nucleotides are TGTGCCACCAGCAGTGACAGGGACCCTGGAAACACCATATATTTT. This encodes CATSSDRDPGNTIYF. V usage is TRBV15 and J usage is TRBJ1-3; 7 bases fit TRBD1. CDR3 length equals 15 residues. Germline CDR1 and CDR2: LNHNV and YYDKDF (reference sequence). After removal of 3 bases from V and 2 bases from J, the junction contained 4 bases not matched to a gene.

V is TRBV5-6 and J is TRBJ1-5; 7 bases fit TRBD1. V was clipped by 4 bases and J by 11 bases; unmatched bases: 15. The length of the CDR3 is 15 residues. The germline gives CDR1 SGHDT, CDR2 YYEEEE. CDR3 region: CASSAGGLGARAQHF. Written as DNA, the CDR3 is TGTGCCAGCAGCGCAGGGGGTTTAGGGGCAAGGGCCCAGCATTTT.